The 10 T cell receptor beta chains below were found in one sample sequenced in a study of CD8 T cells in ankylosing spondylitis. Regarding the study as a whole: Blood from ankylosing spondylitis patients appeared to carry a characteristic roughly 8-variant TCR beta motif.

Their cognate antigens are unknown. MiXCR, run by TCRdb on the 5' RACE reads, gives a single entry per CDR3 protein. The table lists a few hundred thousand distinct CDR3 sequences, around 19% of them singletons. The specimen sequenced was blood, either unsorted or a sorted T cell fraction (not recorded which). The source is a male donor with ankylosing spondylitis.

CDR3 nucleotides: TGTGCCAGCAGCTTGCAGGGGGCGGGACTCAACACCGGGGAGCTGTTTTTT. It is translated as CASSLQGAGLNTGELFF. This chain connects TRBV5-4 to TRBJ2-2; 8 bases agree with TRBD1. The V and J ends lost 1 base and 2 bases, in that order; junction bases with no gene match: 7. Looked up from germline, CDR1 is SGHNT and CDR2 is YYREEE (reference sequence). The CDR3 extends over 17 amino acids. Full variable domain (rest looked up from reference TRBV5-4 and TRBJ2-2): ETGVTQSPTHLIKTRGQQVTLRCSSQSGHNTVSWYQQALGQGPQFIFQYYREEENGRGNFPPRFSGLQFPNYSSELNVNALELDDSALYLCASSLQGAGLNTGELFFGEGSRLTVL.

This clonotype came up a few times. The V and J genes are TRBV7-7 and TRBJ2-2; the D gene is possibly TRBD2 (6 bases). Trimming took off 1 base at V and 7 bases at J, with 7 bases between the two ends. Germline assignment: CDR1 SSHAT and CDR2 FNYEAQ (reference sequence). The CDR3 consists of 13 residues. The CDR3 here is CASSLVGSGELFF. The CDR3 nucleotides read TGTGCCAGCAGCTTAGTCGGGAGCGGGGAGCTGTTTTTT.

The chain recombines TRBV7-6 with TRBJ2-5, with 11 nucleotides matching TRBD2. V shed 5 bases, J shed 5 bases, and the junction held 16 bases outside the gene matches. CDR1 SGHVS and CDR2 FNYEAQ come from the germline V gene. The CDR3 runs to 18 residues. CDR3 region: CASSPREASGGLWETQYF. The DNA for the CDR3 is TGTGCCAGCAGCCCAAGAGAGGCTAGCGGGGGGTTATGGGAGACCCAGTACTTC.

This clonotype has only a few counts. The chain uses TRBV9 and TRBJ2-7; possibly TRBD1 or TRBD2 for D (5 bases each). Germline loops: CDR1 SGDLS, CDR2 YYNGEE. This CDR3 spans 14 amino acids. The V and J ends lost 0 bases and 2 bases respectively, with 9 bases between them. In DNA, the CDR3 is TGTGCCAGCAGCGTAGGAGGGGAGACCTACGAGCAGTACTTC. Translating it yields CASSVGGETYEQYF.

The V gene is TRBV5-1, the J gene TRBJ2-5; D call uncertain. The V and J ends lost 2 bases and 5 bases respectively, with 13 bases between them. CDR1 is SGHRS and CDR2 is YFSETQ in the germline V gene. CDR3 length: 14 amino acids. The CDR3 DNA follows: TGCGCCAGCAGCTTAAACGTAGACTTCGAGACCCAGTACTTC. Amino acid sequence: CASSLNVDFETQYF.

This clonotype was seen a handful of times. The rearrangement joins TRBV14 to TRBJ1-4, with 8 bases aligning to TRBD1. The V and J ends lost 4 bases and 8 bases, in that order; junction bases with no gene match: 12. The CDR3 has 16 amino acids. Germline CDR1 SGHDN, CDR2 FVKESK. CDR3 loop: CASSPLSQGAEEKLFF. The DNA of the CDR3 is TGTGCCAGCAGCCCTCTCTCCCAGGGGGCAGAAGAAAAACTGTTTTTT.

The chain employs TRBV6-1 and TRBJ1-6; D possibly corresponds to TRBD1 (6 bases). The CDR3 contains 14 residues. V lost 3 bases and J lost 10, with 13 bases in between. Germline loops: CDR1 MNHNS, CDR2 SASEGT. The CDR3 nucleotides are TGTGCCAGCAGTGAGTACAGGGAGGACTCACCCCTCCACTTT. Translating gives CASSEYREDSPLHF.

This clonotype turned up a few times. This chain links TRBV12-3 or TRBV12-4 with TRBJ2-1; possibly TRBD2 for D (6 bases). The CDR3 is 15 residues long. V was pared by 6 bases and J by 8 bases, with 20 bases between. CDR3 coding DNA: TGTGCCAGCAGCACATCGGGACTCGACTGGGATGAGCAGTTCTTC. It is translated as CASSTSGLDWDEQFF.

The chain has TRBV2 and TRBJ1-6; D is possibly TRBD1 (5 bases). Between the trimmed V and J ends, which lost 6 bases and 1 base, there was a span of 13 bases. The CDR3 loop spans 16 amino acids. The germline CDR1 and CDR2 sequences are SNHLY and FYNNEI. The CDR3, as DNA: TGTGCCAGCAGCGGGACCTCCCTATCCTATAATTCACCCCTCCACTTT. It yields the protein CASSGTSLSYNSPLHF.

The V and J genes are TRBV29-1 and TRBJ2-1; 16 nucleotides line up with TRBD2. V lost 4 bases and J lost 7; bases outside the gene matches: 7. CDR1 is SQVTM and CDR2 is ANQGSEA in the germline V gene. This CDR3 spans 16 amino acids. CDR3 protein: CSVAGTSGGAGNEQFF. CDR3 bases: TGCAGCGTTGCCGGGACTAGCGGGGGGGCAGGTAATGAGCAGTTCTTC.